This passage covers 14 T cell receptor beta chains from one sample sequenced in a study of cytomegalovirus exposure and HLA in healthy donors. The primer mix had 60 Vbeta and 13 Jbeta primers. Sequenced by immunoSEQ multiplex PCR; TCRdb stores in-frame clones only, minus some. This sample carries some 80,000 clones, 78% of them seen once, and the ten largest clones take roughly 1.5%. Material: PBMCs. The receptors originated from a man between 35 and 55 years old in good health and CMV-seronegative.

The V call is TRBV4-2, the J call TRBJ1-2, with a possible D match to TRBD1 (6 bases). The CDR3 is 16 residues long. V was cut by 5 bases and J by 0 bases, with 16 bases left in between. CDR1 and CDR2 from the germline V gene are LGHNA and YNFKEQ. The CDR3 sequence is CASSARDTEANYGYTF. Written as DNA, the CDR3 is TGTGCCAGCAGCGCCCGGGACACAGAAGCTAACTATGGCTACACCTTC.

This chain connects TRBV28 to TRBJ1-2; 8 bases are shared with TRBD1. Germline CDR1 reads MDHEN; CDR2 reads SYDVKM. This CDR3 contains 13 residues. Germline trimming cut 10 bases from V and 3 bases from J; bases unmatched to any gene: 7. The CDR3 is CAILGQGDYGYTF. In DNA, the CDR3 is TGTGCCATCCTCGGACAGGGCGACTATGGCTACACCTTC.

The CDR3 DNA reads TGTGCCATCAGTGACTTGAATCAGCCCCAGCATTTT. This encodes CAISDLNQPQHF. V and J are TRBV10-3 and TRBJ1-5; the D is unclear. Trimming removed 3 bases at V and 4 bases at J, with 4 bases between. Germline CDR1 and CDR2: ENHRY and SYGVKD. This CDR3 spans 12 amino acids.

The gene calls are TRBV5-8 and TRBJ1-4, with 10 bases fitting TRBD1. The CDR3 covers 17 residues. The V segment lost 4 bases and the J segment 1 base; nucleotides outside the gene matches: 7. Per germline, CDR1 SGHTS and CDR2 YDEGEE. The CDR3 here is CASSQTGGAGTNEKLFF. CDR3 nucleotides: TGTGCCAGCAGCCAGACAGGGGGCGCCGGAACTAATGAAAAACTGTTTTTT.

The chain carries TRBV18 and TRBJ1-2, with TRBD1 identical over 8 bases. Trimming took 2 bases from V and 3 from J; bases not matched to a gene: 5. Germline V gives CDR1 KGHSH, CDR2 LQKENI. The CDR3 totals 15 residues. The chain's CDR3 is CASSPRTGRDYGYTF. CDR3 in DNA: TGTGCCAGCTCACCAAGGACAGGGAGAGACTATGGCTACACCTTC.

The chain carries TRBV15 and TRBJ2-5; D might be TRBD2 (6 bases). The V end was cut by 4 bases, the J end by 7 bases, with 7 bases between. The CDR3 is 11 amino acids. The germline V gene encodes CDR1 LNHNV and CDR2 YYDKDF (reference sequence). CDR3 DNA sequence: TGTGCCACCAGCAAGGAGGGGACCCAGTACTTC. Residues: CATSKEGTQYF.

The chain links TRBV19 to TRBJ2-1, with 11 bases identical to TRBD2. The CDR3 totals 18 residues. The V and J ends lost 5 bases and 0 bases, in that order; junction bases with no gene match: 9. The V gene's germline CDR1 is LNHDA and CDR2 SQIVND (reference sequence). CDR3 nucleotides: TGTGCCAGTAGTTTAGGGGGACTAGCGGTACTCTCCTACAATGAGCAGTTCTTC. It encodes CASSLGGLAVLSYNEQFF.

The rearrangement joins TRBV21-1 to TRBJ1-1; TRBD1 reflects the table's D call only, with no check against the DNA. TRBV21-1 is a listed pseudogene. The CDR3 runs to 16 residues. In DNA form, the CDR3 reads TGTGCCAGCAGCAAAGTAGGGACAGGGGAAGGGACTGAAGCTTTCTTT. It translates to CASSKVGTGEGTEAFF.

A word on this clone: Mismatch with germline at one junction end may stem from a read error. The rearrangement links TRBV7-9 to TRBJ2-6; the D gene is possibly TRBD2 (5 bases). Germline lookup yields CDR1 SEHNR and CDR2 FQNEAQ (reference sequence). This CDR3 has 16 amino acids. The DNA of the CDR3 is TGTTCCAGCAGTCTATCGGGCGGGTCTGGGGCCAACGTCCTGACTTTC. Its translation is CSSSLSGGSGANVLTF.

The table lists this clone with a count of one. The chain recombines TRBV18 with TRBJ2-7, with 14 bases aligning to TRBD2. Germline loops: CDR1 KGHSH, CDR2 LQKENI. The J segment lost 5 bases and the V segment lost 1 base, leaving 13 bases of the junction unmatched. The CDR3 is 19 amino acids. The CDR3 region is CASSPLVSGTSGSVNEQYF. CDR3 in DNA: TGTGCCAGCTCACCACTTGTCTCCGGGACTAGCGGGAGTGTGAACGAGCAGTACTTC.

This rearrangement joins TRBV5-1 to TRBJ2-5; tentative D call: TRBD1 (6 bases). Germline CDR1 and CDR2: SGHRS and YFSETQ. V was trimmed by 0 bases and J by 2 bases, leaving 17 bases between them. The length of the CDR3 is 17 residues. CDR3 residues: CASSLEDSVLGQETQYF. CDR3 bases: TGCGCCAGCAGCTTGGAGGACAGCGTCCTGGGGCAAGAGACCCAGTACTTC.

This clone was observed a handful of times. This chain connects TRBV4-1 to TRBJ2-1; perhaps TRBD2 as D (6 bases). Trimming shortened V by 0 bases and J by 6 bases, and 18 bases separated the two germline ends. CDR3 length equals 17 residues. Germline values: CDR1 MGHRA, CDR2 YSYEKL. The CDR3 bases are TGCGCCAGCAGCCAAGATCTTACTAGCCCTCAGAGCAATGAGCAGTTCTTC. It is translated as CASSQDLTSPQSNEQFF.

This clone was recorded a few times. The chain is built from TRBV5-8 and TRBJ2-5; TRBD1 matches at 8 bases. The CDR3 sequence is 14 residues long. Trimming removed 4 bases from V and 5 bases from J; junction bases left unmatched: 7. Germline CDR1 and CDR2: SGHTS and YDEGEE. In DNA form, the CDR3 reads TGTGCCAGCAGCCGAACCCGACAGGGGGAGACCCAGTACTTC. This translates into CASSRTRQGETQYF.

V and J are TRBV6-5 and TRBJ2-4; D remains ambiguous. The CDR3 contains 15 residues. Germline loops: CDR1 MNHEY, CDR2 SVGAGI. With 2 bases removed from V and 0 bases from J, the gap between germline ends came to 8 bases. The CDR3 bases are TGTGCCAGCAGTTACGGTACATTAGCCAAAAACATTCAGTACTTC. Translated, it gives CASSYGTLAKNIQYF.